The 32 T cell receptor beta chains presented below share a single source sample, sequenced in a study of tumor and adjacent non-tumor tissue in lung cancer. The library came from three nested PCR rounds adapted from ARM-PCR protocols. TCRdb reprocessed the multiplex PCR reads with MiXCR, giving one entry per CDR3 protein. Of 81,000 or so distinct CDR3 sequences in the sample, 80% to 85% are singletons; the top ten hold roughly 14%. No cell sorting was done before RNA was extracted from the tissue. Material for sequencing was lung tumor tissue. Receptors were obtained from a woman aged 50 to 60 with non-small cell lung cancer.

This clonotype qualifies as medium-sized. The CDR3 protein is CSVGENTEAFF. CDR3 in DNA: TGCAGCGTTGGTGAGAACACTGAAGCTTTCTTT. V gene TRBV29-1 combines with J gene TRBJ1-1; D unclear. This CDR3 is built from 11 residues. Germline V CDR1 and CDR2: SQVTM, ANQGSEA. V was shortened by 4 bases and J by 1 base, with 4 bases between the two germline ends.

A word on this clonotype: Since no conserved phenylalanine or tryptophan closes the CDR3, a read error is the likely cause. J is TRBJ2-5 and V is TRBV29-1, with D unresolved. This CDR3 comprises 14 residues. V lost 3 bases and J 5 bases, leaving 16 bases between the germline ends. Germline-derived CDR1 and CDR2 are SQVTM and ANQGSEA. CDR3 DNA: TGCAGCGTTGATCAGAACCTCCCGCGGGAGACCCAGTACCTC. It translates to CSVDQNLPRETQYL.

In the case of this clonotype: Sequence at one end of the junction differs from germline and may be a read error. The V gene is TRBV28, the J gene TRBJ2-2, with a tentative D call TRBD1 (7 bases). The V gene's germline CDR1 is MDHEN and CDR2 SYDVKM. This CDR3 has 14 residues. The CDR3 coding sequence is TGTGCCAACAGTTTGTCAGGGGGGACCGGGGAGCTGTTTTTT. Translation gives CANSLSGGTGELFF.

As to this clonotype: A junction end diverges from the germline sequence, so it may reflect a read error. The chain has TRBV6-2 or TRBV6-3 and TRBJ2-1, with D uncertain. The CDR3 is 12 amino acids. Germline V gene data show CDR1 as MNHEY and CDR2 as SVGEGT. The CDR3 region is CASSLHGDEQSF. DNA of the CDR3: TGTGCCAGCAGTTTACATGGGGATGAGCAGTCCTTC.

In regard to this clonotype: This likely comes from a read error, as the CDR3 has no conserved phenylalanine or tryptophan at its end. It is unclear where the CDR3 begins or ends on the DNA, so no DNA is shown, and the CDR3 is as TCRdb lists it. This rearrangement joins TRBV10-3 to TRBJ2-7; whether TRBD1, the table's D call, matches the DNA was not checked. The CDR3 has 12 residues if both end residues are counted. In germline, CDR1 is ENHRY, CDR2 SYGVKD. The CDR3 spells CAISEEGAGYDS.

The chain carries TRBV6-5 and TRBJ2-1; 7 bases are a match to TRBD1. The CDR3 has 14 amino acids. The V and J ends lost 7 bases and 6 bases, in that order; junction bases with no gene match: 9. In germline, CDR1 is MNHEY, CDR2 SVGAGI. CDR3 loop: CASTWVTGANEQFF. Written as DNA, the CDR3 is TGTGCCAGCACCTGGGTAACAGGGGCCAATGAGCAGTTCTTC.

This rearrangement joins TRBV6-2 or TRBV6-3 to TRBJ2-7, with D perhaps matching TRBD2 (6 bases). CDR1 and CDR2 from the germline V gene are MNHEY and SVGEGT. CDR3 length: 14 amino acids. CDR3 sequence: CTSSYGRVRSEQYF. Here the CDR3 DNA reads TGTACTAGCAGTTACGGGCGGGTCCGCAGCGAGCAGTACTTC.

Turning to this clonotype: A much larger clone differs by one base, so this may be a read error. The V and J genes are TRBV5-1 and TRBJ2-1, with TRBD2 as a possible D gene (6 bases). The germline V gene has CDR1 SGHRS and CDR2 YFSETQ. This CDR3 contains 16 residues. The V end was cut by 6 bases, the J end by 3 bases, with 19 bases between. The chain's CDR3 is CASNSPGGENYNEQFF. The DNA of the CDR3 is TGCGCCAGCAACTCCCCTGGCGGGGAGAACTACAATGAGCAGTTCTTC.

The gene calls are TRBV11-2 and TRBJ2-2; D is unresolved. Trimming pared 5 bases from V and 3 bases from J, leaving 16 bases between. The CDR3 runs to 16 residues. The germline gives CDR1 SGHAT, CDR2 FQNNGV. The CDR3 protein is CASSLFLLPDTGELFF. CDR3 bases: TGTGCCAGCAGCCTCTTTCTTCTACCGGACACCGGGGAGCTGTTTTTT.

Note on this clonotype: Germline and junction disagree at one end, which may indicate a read error. The rearrangement joins TRBV18 to TRBJ2-7, with TRBD2 identical over 11 bases. This CDR3 is 13 amino acids long. CDR1 and CDR2 from the germline V gene are KGHSH and LQKENI. The CDR3 sequence is CACSLAGVFEQYF. The CDR3, as DNA: TGTGCCTGCTCACTAGCGGGAGTCTTCGAGCAGTACTTC.

The genes are TRBV20-1 and TRBJ2-7, with D perhaps assigned TRBD1 or TRBD2 (5 bases each). Trimming pared 0 bases from V and 10 bases from J, leaving 22 bases between. Germline V gene lookup returns CDR1 DFQATT and CDR2 SNEGSKA (reference sequence). This CDR3 is 15 amino acids long. The DNA for the CDR3 is TGCAGTGCTAGAGATCTCCGGGACGCCTCCCCCAAACAGTACTTC. Translated, it gives CSARDLRDASPKQYF.

The chain couples TRBV6-6 to TRBJ2-1; D gene unclear. Germline CDR1 MNHNY, CDR2 SVGAGI (reference sequence). The CDR3 covers 13 residues. The V gene lost 7 bases and the J gene lost 11 bases, with 18 bases spanning the gap. CDR3 protein: CASIQTLLSKQFF. The DNA for the CDR3 is TGTGCCAGCATCCAGACCCTTCTGAGTAAGCAGTTCTTC.

Worth noting for this clonotype: With a much larger clone just one base away, this may be a read error. The chain combines TRBV7-9 with TRBJ2-3; 8 bases fit TRBD2. The CDR3 contains 16 residues. CDR1 is SEHNR, CDR2 FQNEAQ, per germline (reference sequence). CDR3 sequence reads: CASSNKLAEGEDAQYF. DNA for the CDR3: TGTGCCAGCAGCAACAAACTAGCGGAGGGGGAAGATGCGCAGTATTTT.

This clonotype came up many times. The V call is TRBV4-1, the J call TRBJ2-1; D is possibly TRBD2 (5 bases). In germline, CDR1 is MGHRA, CDR2 YSYEKL. This CDR3 contains 15 residues. The germline V and J ends were trimmed by 5 bases and 8 bases, with 19 bases remaining between them. The CDR3, as DNA: TGCGCCAGCAGCGCAGCGAGCGCCGGGATTGATGAGCAGTTCTTC. Its translation is CASSAASAGIDEQFF.

This clonotype was counted only a few times. The chain has TRBV20-1 and TRBJ2-1; TRBD2 matches 10 bases. Germline loops: CDR1 DFQATT, CDR2 SNEGSKA (reference sequence). The CDR3 is 19 amino acids. V lost 0 bases to trimming and J lost 0 bases; unmatched junction nucleotides: 11. CDR3 in DNA: TGCAGTGCTAGAGATAGCCGTATACTAGCGGGACGCTCCTACAATGAGCAGTTCTTC. Translation gives CSARDSRILAGRSYNEQFF.

On this clonotype itself: The junction differs from germline at one of its ends, possibly a read error. As DNA, the CDR3 is TGCACCGTTGACTCGGGCAGCGGCTATGGAAACACCATTTATTTT. This translates into CTVDSGSGYGNTIYF. V usage is TRBV29-1 and J usage is TRBJ1-3; D gene ambiguous. Looked up from germline, CDR1 is SQVTM and CDR2 is ANQGSEA. CDR3 size: 15 residues.

Worth noting for this clonotype: One end of the junction does not line up with germline, which may come from a read error. This chain connects TRBV6-2 or TRBV6-3 to TRBJ2-5, with D perhaps TRBD2 (6 bases). Germline V lookup: CDR1 MNHEY, CDR2 SVGEGT. The CDR3 has 15 residues. CDR3 bases: TGTGCCAGCAGTTACGGTACCGGGAGCGATGAGACCCAGTACTTT. The encoded protein is CASSYGTGSDETQYF.

On this clonotype: A much larger clone sits a single nucleotide away, making a read error possible. The J gene is TRBJ2-7, the V gene TRBV9; 7 bases match TRBD1. From germline, CDR1 is SGDLS and CDR2 YYNGEE. The CDR3 totals 14 residues. The CDR3 region is CASSVGDRAYEEYF. Here the CDR3 DNA reads TGTGCCAGCAGCGTAGGAGACAGGGCCTACGAGGAGTACTTC.

About this clonotype: A read error may account for a junction end that differs from germline. V and J are TRBV10-3 and TRBJ2-1; possible D gene TRBD2, 6 bases. This CDR3 contains 14 residues. Germline V CDR1 and CDR2: ENHRY, SYGVKD. CDR3 region: CTISESGEMNEQFF. The CDR3 nucleotides read TGTACCATCAGTGAGTCGGGGGAGATGAATGAGCAGTTCTTC.

As concerns this clonotype: Because the CDR3 is missing its conserved closing phenylalanine or tryptophan, this is likely a read error. The chain is built from TRBV6-6 and TRBJ2-1, with TRBD2 identical over 11 bases. The junction had 2 bases not matched to a gene; V was cut back by 2 bases and J by 5 bases. In germline, CDR1 is MNHNY, CDR2 SVGAGI (reference sequence). The CDR3 extends over 15 amino acids. CDR3 nucleotide sequence: TGTGCCAGCAGTTACACTAGCGGGAGTGACAATGAGCAGTTCCTC. Translated, it gives CASSYTSGSDNEQFL.

This clonotype is a singleton in its sample. Just one base apart from a much larger clone, this may be a read error. The chain joins TRBV11-2 to TRBJ1-1, with D unresolved. The CDR3 is 14 amino acids. V gave up 7 bases and J gave up 1 base, with 13 bases separating them. Germline CDR1 SGHAT, CDR2 FQNNGV. This chain's CDR3 is CASNFAGKNTEAFF. Here the CDR3 DNA reads TGTGCCAGCAACTTCGCGGGAAAGAACACTGAAGCTTTCTTT.

The gene calls are TRBV20-1 and TRBJ2-1, with TRBD1 matching over 7 bases. Germline CDR1 is DFQATT and CDR2 is SNEGSKA (reference sequence). CDR3 length equals 17 residues. Unmatched junction bases numbered 14, after V lost 6 bases and J lost 0 bases. CDR3 region: CSAQKGASSSSYNEQFF. DNA for the CDR3: TGCAGTGCCCAAAAGGGGGCCAGTTCGAGCTCCTACAATGAGCAGTTCTTC.

The table lists this clonotype with a few counts. One end of the junction fails to match germline, which may point to a read error. The CDR3 DNA reads TGTGCCAGCAGCAAGACTAGCGGGAGTACAGATACGCAATATTTT. As protein: CASSKTSGSTDTQYF. The V call is TRBV11-2, the J call TRBJ2-3; the match to TRBD2 covers 12 bases. The CDR3 consists of 15 residues. CDR1 is SGHAT, CDR2 FQNNGV, per germline.

For this clonotype: An end of the junction does not agree with germline; a read error may underlie this. Written as DNA, the CDR3 is TGTAGTGCTGGATCTGAAAAGCCTGATTACACAGATACGCAGTATTTT. It is translated as CSAGSEKPDYTDTQYF. This chain links TRBV20-1 with TRBJ2-3; no clear D. The germline V gene encodes CDR1 DFQATT and CDR2 SNEGSKA (reference sequence). This CDR3 is built from 16 residues.

This clonotype was counted once. One end of the junction fails to match germline, which may point to a read error. This chain connects TRBV5-6 to TRBJ2-7; the D gene is possibly TRBD1 (6 bases). The germline CDR1 and CDR2 sequences are SGHDT and YYEEEE. The CDR3 contains 12 residues. The CDR3 is CATSYWDTEQYF. CDR3 in DNA: TGTGCCACCAGCTATTGGGACACCGAGCAGTACTTC.

Notes on this clonotype: A junction end diverges from the germline sequence, so it may reflect a read error. V and J are TRBV20-1 and TRBJ2-1; 8 bases are a match to TRBD1. CDR3 length equals 17 residues. The germline V gene has CDR1 DFQATT and CDR2 SNEGSKA (reference sequence). CDR3 DNA sequence: TGCAGTGCTAGAGACCCAAAAGGACGGACAGGGAACACTGAGCATTTCTTC. Its protein product is CSARDPKGRTGNTEHFF.

The rearrangement links TRBV24-1 to TRBJ2-3; unclear D gene. The V end was cut by 4 bases, the J end by 8 bases, with 12 bases between. CDR1 and CDR2 from the germline V gene are KGHDR and SFDVKD. CDR3 length equals 13 residues. In nucleotides, the CDR3 is TGTGCCACCAGTGACGTAAAGTCAGGTACGCAGTATTTT. This codes for CATSDVKSGTQYF.

About this clonotype: A read error may account for a junction end that differs from germline. This chain uses TRBV11-2 with TRBJ2-7; D may correspond to TRBD1 or TRBD2 (5 bases each). CDR1 and CDR2 from the germline V gene are SGHAT and FQNNGV. CDR3 length equals 17 residues. CDR3 residues: CASSLAARRTGPYEQYF. The CDR3 coding sequence is TGTGCCAGCAGCTTAGCCGCGCGACGTACGGGGCCCTACGAACAGTACTTC.

A note on this clonotype: This CDR3 is missing its conserved last phenylalanine or tryptophan, likely due to a read error. The chain couples TRBV4-2 to TRBJ1-4; 8 nucleotides align to TRBD1. Germline CDR1 reads LGHNA; CDR2 reads YNFKEQ. The CDR3 spans 15 residues. The CDR3 DNA reads as TGTGCCAGCAGCCAAGTCCAGGGGGCCTGGGAAAAGCTGTTTCTT. It codes for CASSQVQGAWEKLFL.

Worth noting for this clonotype: A read error is possible here, since a much larger clone lies one base away. V usage is TRBV28 and J usage is TRBJ1-2; D ambiguous. The CDR3 loop spans 14 amino acids. In germline, CDR1 is MDHEN, CDR2 SYDVKM. Trimming left V 10 bases short and J 4 bases short, with 19 bases between. The CDR3, as DNA: TGTGCCACCACCATCCCGGGGTCCGCCTATGGCTACACCTTC. This translates into CATTIPGSAYGYTF.

The chain uses TRBV6-7 and TRBJ2-1; 13 bases are a match to TRBD2. TRBV6-7 is treated as an ORF (open reading frame) with a function not yet certain. This CDR3 spans 15 amino acids. The J segment lost 16 bases and the V segment lost 4 bases, leaving 13 bases of the junction unmatched. The DNA of the CDR3 is TGTGCCAGCAGTTTTAGGACTAGCGGGAGAGATGAGGAATTCTTC. It specifies CASSFRTSGRDEEFF.

This clonotype appeared once. The chain uses TRBV11-2 and TRBJ1-2; no definite D call. Germline V gives CDR1 SGHAT, CDR2 FQNNGV. This CDR3 comprises 15 residues. The V end lost 5 bases, the J end lost 1 base, and 14 bases lay between the germline ends. The CDR3 bases are TGTGCCAGCAGCCTCGGGCCCTTCCTTAACTATGGCTACACCTTC. Amino acids: CASSLGPFLNYGYTF.